This T cell receptor beta chain was profiled in a study of blood T cell repertoires in COVID-19. As for the study in general: T cells, B-cell-depleted T cells, or PBMCs supplied cDNA or gDNA.

As handled by the study authors: Quantification of nucleated cells was approximated via reference gene primer amplification. Measured with immunoSEQ multiplex PCR; TCRdb has only the in-frame clones, and not every one. V and J calls plus clone size are reproduced from that table; the DNA served to infer D and trimming. This table holds over 150,000 clones, approximately 91% found once. The CDR3 totals 13 residues. Per germline, CDR1 SGHRS and CDR2 YFSETQ. V trimming: 4 bases; J trimming: 10 bases; junction bases outside the gene matches: 8. This clone has only a few counts. The sample was peripheral blood. The chain joins TRBV5-1 to TRBJ2-4; TRBD1 matches 7 bases. This TCR was recovered from a man aged 18 to 29 with acute or convalescent COVID-19. DNA of the CDR3: TGCGCCAGCAGCGGGCAGGGGGTTGGGATTCAGTACTTC. This translates into CASSGQGVGIQYF.